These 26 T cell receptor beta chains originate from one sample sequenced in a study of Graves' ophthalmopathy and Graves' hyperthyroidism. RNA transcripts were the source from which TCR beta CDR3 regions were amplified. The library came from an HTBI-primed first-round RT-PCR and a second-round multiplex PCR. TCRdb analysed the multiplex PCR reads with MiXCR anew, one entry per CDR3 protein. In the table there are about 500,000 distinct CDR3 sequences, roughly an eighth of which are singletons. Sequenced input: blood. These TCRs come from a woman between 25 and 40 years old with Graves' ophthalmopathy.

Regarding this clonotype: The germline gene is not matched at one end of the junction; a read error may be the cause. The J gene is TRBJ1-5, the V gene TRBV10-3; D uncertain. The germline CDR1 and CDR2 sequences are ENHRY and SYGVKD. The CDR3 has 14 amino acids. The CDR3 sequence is CAISESRETMPQDF. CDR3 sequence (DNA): TGTGCCATCAGTGAGTCGAGAGAGACGATGCCCCAGGATTTT.

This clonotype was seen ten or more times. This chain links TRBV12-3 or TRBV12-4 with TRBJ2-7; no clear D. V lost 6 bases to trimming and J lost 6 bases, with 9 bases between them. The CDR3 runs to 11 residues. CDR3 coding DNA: TGTGCCAGCAGCAACCGTTTCGAGCAGTACTTC. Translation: CASSNRFEQYF.

The CDR3 DNA is TGTGCCAGCAGCCTAGATGGGGGATCGACAGGGAAGGCAAACACCATATATTTT. It translates to CASSLDGGSTGKANTIYF. The chain uses TRBV13 and TRBJ1-3, with 7 bases that match TRBD1. Germline CDR1 and CDR2: PRHDT and FYEKMQ (reference sequence). J was trimmed by 6 bases and V by 5 bases; bases with no gene match: 19. This CDR3 spans 18 amino acids.

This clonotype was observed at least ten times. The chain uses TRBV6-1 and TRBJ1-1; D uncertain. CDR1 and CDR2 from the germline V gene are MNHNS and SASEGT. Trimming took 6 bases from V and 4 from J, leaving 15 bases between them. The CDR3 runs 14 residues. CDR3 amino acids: CASRKQRGGTEAFF. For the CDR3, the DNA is TGTGCCAGCAGGAAACAGAGAGGAGGCACTGAAGCTTTCTTT.

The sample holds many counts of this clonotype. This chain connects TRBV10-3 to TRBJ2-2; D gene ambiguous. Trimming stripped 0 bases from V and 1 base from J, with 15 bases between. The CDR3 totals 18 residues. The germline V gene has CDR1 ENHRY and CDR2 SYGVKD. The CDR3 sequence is CAISESAIATRNTGELFF. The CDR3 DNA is TGTGCCATCAGTGAGTCGGCGATTGCGACTCGGAACACCGGGGAGCTGTTTTTT.

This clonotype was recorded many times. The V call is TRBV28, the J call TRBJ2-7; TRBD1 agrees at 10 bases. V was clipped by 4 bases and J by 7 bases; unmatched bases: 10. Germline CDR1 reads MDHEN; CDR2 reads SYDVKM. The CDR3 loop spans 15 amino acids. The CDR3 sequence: CASSSPGTGVGEQYF. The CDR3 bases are TGTGCCAGCAGTTCACCCGGGACAGGGGTCGGTGAGCAGTACTTC.

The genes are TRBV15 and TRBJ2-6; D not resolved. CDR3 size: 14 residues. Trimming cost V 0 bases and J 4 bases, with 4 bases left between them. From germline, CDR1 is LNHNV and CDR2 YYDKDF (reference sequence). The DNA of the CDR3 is TGTGCCACCAGCAGAGATCCCGGGGCCAACGTCCTGACTTTC. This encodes CATSRDPGANVLTF.

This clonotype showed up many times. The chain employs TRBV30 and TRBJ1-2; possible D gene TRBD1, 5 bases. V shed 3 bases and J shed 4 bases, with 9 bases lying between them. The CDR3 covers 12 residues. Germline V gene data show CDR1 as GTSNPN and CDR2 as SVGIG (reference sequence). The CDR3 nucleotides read TGTGCCTGGAGCCAGGGAGGCTATGGCTACACCTTC. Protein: CAWSQGGYGYTF.

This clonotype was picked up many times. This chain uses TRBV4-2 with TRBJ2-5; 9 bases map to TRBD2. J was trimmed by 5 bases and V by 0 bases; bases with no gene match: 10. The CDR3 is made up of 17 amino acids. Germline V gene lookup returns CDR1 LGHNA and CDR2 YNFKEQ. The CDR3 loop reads CASSQDKGTSRGETQYF. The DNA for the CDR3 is TGTGCCAGCAGCCAAGATAAAGGGACTAGCAGAGGGGAGACCCAGTACTTC.

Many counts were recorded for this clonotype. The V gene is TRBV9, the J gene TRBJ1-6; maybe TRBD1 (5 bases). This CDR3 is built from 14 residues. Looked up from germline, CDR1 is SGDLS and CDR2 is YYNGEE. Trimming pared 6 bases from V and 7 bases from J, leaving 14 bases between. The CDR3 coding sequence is TGTGCCAGCACCCCTGGGACGGGGAATTCACCCCTCCACTTT. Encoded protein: CASTPGTGNSPLHF.

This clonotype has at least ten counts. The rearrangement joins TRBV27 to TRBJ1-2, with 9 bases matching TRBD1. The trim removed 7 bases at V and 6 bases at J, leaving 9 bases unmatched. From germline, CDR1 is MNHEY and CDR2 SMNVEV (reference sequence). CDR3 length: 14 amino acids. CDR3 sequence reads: CASTTRGTGHGYTF. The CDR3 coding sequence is TGTGCCAGCACCACACGGGGGACAGGGCATGGCTACACCTTC.

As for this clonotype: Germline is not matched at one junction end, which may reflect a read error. The CDR3 DNA is TGTGCCAGCATAGACCAGGGGCCGTCCTTCGAGCAGTACTTC. Protein product: CASIDQGPSFEQYF. The gene calls are TRBV6-1 and TRBJ2-7; D perhaps matches TRBD1 (6 bases). Germline V gene data show CDR1 as MNHNS and CDR2 as SASEGT. The CDR3 covers 14 residues.

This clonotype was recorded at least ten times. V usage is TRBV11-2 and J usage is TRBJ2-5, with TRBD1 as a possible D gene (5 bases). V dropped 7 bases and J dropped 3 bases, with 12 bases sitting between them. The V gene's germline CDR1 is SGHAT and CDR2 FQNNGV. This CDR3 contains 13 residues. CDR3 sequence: CASNWIGEETQYF. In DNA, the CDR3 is TGTGCCAGCAATTGGATAGGGGAAGAGACCCAGTACTTC.

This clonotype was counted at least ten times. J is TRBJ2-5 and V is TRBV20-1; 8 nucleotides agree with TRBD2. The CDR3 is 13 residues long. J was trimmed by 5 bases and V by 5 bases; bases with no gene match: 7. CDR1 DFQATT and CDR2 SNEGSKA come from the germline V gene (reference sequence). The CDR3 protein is CSAPGRGGETQYF. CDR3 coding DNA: TGCAGTGCTCCTGGACGGGGGGGGGAGACCCAGTACTTC.

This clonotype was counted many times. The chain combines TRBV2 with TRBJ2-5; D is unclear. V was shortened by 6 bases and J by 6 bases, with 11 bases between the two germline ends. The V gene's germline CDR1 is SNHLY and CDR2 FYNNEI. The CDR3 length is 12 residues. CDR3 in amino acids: CASSVGIQTQYF. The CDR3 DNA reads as TGTGCCAGCAGCGTGGGCATCCAGACCCAGTACTTC.

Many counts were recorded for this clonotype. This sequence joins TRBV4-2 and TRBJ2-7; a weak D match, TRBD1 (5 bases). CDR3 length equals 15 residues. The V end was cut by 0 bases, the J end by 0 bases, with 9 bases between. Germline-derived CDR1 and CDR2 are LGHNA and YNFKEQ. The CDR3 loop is CASSQDGAASYEQYF. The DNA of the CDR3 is TGTGCCAGCAGCCAAGATGGGGCGGCCTCCTACGAGCAGTACTTC.

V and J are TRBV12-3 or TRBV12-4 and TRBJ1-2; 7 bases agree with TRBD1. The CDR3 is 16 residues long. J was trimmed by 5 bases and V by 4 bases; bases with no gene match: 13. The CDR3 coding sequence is TGTGCCAGCAGTTCGACAGGGTTTATACCCATTTATGGCTACACCTTC. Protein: CASSSTGFIPIYGYTF.

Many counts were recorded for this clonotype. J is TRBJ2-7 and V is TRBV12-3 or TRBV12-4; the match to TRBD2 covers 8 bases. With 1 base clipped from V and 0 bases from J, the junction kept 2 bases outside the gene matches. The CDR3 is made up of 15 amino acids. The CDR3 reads CASSLVTSGSYEQYF. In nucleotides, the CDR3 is TGTGCCAGCAGTTTAGTTACTAGCGGCTCCTACGAGCAGTACTTC.

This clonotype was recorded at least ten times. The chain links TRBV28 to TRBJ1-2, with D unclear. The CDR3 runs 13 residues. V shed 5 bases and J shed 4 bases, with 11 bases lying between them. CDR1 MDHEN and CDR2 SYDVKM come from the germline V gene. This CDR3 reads CASSDRPTYGYTF. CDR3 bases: TGTGCCAGCAGTGACCGGCCCACCTATGGCTACACCTTC.

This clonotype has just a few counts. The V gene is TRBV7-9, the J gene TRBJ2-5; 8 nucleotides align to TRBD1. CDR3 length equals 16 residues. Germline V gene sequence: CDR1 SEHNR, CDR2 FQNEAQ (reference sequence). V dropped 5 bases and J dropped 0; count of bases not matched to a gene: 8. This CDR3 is CASSPPGTGYQETQYF. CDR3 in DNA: TGTGCCAGCAGCCCCCCCGGGACAGGATACCAAGAGACCCAGTACTTC.

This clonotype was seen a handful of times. The CDR3 DNA reads as TGTGCCAGCATCTTCCAGGGGGCTCAGGGCTATGGCTACACCTTC. Protein product: CASIFQGAQGYGYTF. The chain couples TRBV9 to TRBJ1-2; 8 bases map to TRBD1. Unmatched junction bases numbered 11, after V lost 6 bases and J lost 4 bases. Germline V gene sequence: CDR1 SGDLS, CDR2 YYNGEE. The CDR3 sequence is 15 residues long.

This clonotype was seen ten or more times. CDR3 sequence reads: CSARVQYEQYF. The CDR3 nucleotides are TGCAGTGCTAGAGTTCAGTACGAGCAGTACTTC. J is TRBJ2-7 and V is TRBV20-1, with D unclear. The CDR3 extends over 11 amino acids. Trimming pared 1 base from V and 4 bases from J, leaving 5 bases between. CDR1 and CDR2 from the germline V gene are DFQATT and SNEGSKA (reference sequence).

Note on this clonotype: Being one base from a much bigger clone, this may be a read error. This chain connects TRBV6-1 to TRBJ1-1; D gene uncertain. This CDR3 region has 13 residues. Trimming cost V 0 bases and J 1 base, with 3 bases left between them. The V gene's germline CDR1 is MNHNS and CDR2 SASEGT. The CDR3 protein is CASSEAANTEAFF. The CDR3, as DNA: TGTGCCAGCAGTGAAGCAGCGAACACTGAAGCTTTCTTT.

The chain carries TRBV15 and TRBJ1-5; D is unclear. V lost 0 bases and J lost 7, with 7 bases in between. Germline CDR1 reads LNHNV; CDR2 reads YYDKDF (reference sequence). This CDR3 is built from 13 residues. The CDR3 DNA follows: TGTGCCACCAGCAGAGATGAAGGCCAGCCCCAGCATTTT. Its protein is CATSRDEGQPQHF.

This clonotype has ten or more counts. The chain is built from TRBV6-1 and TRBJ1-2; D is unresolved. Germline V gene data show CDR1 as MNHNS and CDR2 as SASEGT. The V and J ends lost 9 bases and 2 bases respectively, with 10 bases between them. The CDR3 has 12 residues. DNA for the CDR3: TGTGCCAGTCTCGTTGGGAACTATGGCTACACCTTC. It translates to CASLVGNYGYTF.

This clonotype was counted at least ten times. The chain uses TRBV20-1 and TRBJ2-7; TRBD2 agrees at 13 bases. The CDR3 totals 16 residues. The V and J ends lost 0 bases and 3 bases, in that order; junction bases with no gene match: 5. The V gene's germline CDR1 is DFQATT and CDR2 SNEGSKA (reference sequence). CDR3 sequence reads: CSARETSGRKIYEQYF. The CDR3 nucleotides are TGCAGTGCTAGAGAGACTAGCGGGAGGAAAATCTACGAGCAGTACTTC.